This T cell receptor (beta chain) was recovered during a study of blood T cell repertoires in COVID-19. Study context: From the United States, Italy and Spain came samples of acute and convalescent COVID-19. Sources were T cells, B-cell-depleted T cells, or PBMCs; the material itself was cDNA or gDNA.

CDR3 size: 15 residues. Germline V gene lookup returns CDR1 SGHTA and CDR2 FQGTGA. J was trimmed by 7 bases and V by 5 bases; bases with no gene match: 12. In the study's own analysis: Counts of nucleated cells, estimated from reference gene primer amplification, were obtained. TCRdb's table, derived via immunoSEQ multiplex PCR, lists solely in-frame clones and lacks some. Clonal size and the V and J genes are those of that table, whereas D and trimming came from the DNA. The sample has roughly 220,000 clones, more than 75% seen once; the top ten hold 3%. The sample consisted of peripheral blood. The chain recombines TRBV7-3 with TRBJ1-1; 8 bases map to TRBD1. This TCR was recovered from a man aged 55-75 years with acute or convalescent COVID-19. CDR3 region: CASSAGGTGGGEAFF. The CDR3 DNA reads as TGTGCCAGCAGCGCAGGTGGGACAGGCGGGGGTGAAGCTTTCTTT.